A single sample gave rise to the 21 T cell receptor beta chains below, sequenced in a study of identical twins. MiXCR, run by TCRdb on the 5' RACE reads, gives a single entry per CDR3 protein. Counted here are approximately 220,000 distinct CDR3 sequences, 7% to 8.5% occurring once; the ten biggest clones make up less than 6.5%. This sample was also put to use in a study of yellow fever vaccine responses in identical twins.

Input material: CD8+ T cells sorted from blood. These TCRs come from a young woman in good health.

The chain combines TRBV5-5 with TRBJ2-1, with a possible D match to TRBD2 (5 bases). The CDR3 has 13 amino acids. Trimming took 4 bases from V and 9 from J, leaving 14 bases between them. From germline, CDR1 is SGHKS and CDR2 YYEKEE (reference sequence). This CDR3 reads CASSPGFQIEQFF. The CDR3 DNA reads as TGTGCCAGCAGCCCGGGGTTCCAGATTGAGCAGTTCTTC.

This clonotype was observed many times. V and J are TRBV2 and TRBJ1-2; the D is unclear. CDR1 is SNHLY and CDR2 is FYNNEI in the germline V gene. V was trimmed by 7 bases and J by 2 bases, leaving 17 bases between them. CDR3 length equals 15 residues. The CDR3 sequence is CASIMSEEKNYGYTF. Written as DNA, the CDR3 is TGTGCCAGCATCATGTCGGAGGAGAAGAACTATGGCTACACCTTC.

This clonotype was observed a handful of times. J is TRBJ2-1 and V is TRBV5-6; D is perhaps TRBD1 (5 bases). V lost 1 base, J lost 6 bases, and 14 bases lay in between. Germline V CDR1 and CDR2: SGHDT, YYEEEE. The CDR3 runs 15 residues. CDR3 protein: CASSLKRGGINEQFF. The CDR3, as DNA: TGTGCCAGCAGCTTGAAAAGGGGTGGCATCAATGAGCAGTTCTTC.

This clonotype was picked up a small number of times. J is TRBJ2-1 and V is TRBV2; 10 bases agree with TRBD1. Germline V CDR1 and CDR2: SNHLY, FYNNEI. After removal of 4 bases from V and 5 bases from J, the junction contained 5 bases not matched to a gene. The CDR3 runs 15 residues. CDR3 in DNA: TGTGCCAGCAGTGTTGGGACAGGGGCCAACAATGAGCAGTTCTTC. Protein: CASSVGTGANNEQFF.

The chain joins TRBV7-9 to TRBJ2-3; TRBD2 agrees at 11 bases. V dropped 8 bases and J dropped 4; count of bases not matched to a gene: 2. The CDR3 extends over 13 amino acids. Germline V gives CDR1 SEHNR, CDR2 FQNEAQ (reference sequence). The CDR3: CASLAGGSDTQYF. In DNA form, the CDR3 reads TGTGCCAGCCTAGCGGGAGGTTCAGATACGCAGTATTTT.

The CDR3 DNA is TGCAGCGTATTGGGGGGCGGCTCCTACGAGCAGTACTTC. The encoded protein is CSVLGGGSYEQYF. V usage is TRBV29-1 and J usage is TRBJ2-7; D may correspond to TRBD1 or TRBD2 (6 bases each). The CDR3 sequence is 13 residues long. The V gene's germline CDR1 is SQVTM and CDR2 ANQGSEA. Trimming removed 6 bases from V and 0 bases from J, with 12 bases in between.

The CDR3 sequence: CASTPPEGLKTQYF. The CDR3 DNA reads TGTGCCAGCACCCCTCCAGAGGGCCTTAAGACCCAGTACTTC. The chain couples TRBV7-9 to TRBJ2-5, with D possibly being TRBD2 (5 bases). CDR3 length: 14 amino acids. Germline CDR1 reads SEHNR; CDR2 reads FQNEAQ (reference sequence). Trimming took 7 bases from V and 6 from J, leaving 18 bases between them.

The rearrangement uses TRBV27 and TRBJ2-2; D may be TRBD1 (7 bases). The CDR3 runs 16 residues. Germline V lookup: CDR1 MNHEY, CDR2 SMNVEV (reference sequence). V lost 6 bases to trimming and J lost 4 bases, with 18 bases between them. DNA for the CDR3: TGTGCCAGCAGCCTTAAACCAGGGGGGAGCACCGGGGAGCTGTTTTTT. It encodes CASSLKPGGSTGELFF.

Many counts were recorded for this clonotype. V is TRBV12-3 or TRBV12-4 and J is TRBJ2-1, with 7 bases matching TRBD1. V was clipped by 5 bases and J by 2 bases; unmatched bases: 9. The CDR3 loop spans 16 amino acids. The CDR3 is CASSPPDRAPYNEQFF. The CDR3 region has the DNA TGTGCCAGCAGTCCGCCCGACAGGGCTCCCTACAATGAGCAGTTCTTC.

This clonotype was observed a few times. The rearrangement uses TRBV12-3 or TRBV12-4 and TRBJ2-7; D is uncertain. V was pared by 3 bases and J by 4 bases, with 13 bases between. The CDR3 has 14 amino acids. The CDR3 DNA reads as TGTGCCAGCAGTTTGGGGAATCGTTTGTACGAGCAGTACTTC. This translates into CASSLGNRLYEQYF.

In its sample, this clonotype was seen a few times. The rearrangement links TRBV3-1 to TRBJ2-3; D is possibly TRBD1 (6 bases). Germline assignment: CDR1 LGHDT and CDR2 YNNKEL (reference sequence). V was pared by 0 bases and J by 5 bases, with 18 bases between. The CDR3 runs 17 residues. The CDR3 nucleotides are TGTGCCAGCAGCCAAGAAGGCCTTAGGCAGGGGAAAGATACGCAGTATTTT. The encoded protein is CASSQEGLRQGKDTQYF.

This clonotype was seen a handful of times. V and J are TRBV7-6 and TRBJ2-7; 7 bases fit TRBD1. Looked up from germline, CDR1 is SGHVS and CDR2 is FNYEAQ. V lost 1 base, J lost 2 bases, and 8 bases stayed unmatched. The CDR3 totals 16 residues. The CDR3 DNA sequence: TGTGCCAGCAGCTTAGTTAAACCGGGACAGACCTACGAGCAGTACTTC. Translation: CASSLVKPGQTYEQYF.

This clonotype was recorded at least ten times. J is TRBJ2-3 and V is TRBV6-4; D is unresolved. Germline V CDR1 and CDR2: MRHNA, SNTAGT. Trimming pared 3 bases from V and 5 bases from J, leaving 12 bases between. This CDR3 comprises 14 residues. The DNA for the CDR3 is TGTGCCAGCAGTGATGGCTCCCATGGAGATACGCAGTATTTT. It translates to CASSDGSHGDTQYF.

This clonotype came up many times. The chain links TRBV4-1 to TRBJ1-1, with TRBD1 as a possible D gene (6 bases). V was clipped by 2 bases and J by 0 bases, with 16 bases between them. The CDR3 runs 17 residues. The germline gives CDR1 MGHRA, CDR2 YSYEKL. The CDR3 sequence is CASSQRGEYSLNTEAFF. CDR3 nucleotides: TGCGCCAGCAGCCAAAGGGGGGAGTACAGTTTGAACACTGAAGCTTTCTTT.

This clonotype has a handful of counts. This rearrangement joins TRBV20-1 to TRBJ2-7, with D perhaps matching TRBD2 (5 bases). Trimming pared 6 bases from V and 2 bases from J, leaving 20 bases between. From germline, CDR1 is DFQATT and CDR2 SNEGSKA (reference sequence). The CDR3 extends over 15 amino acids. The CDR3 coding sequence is TGCAGTGCGATCGCGGGCGCGGATTCCCCCTACGAGCAGTACGTC. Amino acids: CSAIAGADSPYEQYV.

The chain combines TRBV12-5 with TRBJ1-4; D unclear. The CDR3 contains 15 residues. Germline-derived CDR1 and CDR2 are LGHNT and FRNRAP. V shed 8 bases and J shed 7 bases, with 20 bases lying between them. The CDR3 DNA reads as TGTGCTAGTAAGATTTCCGGACGAGAGGGTGAAAAACTGTTTTTT. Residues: CASKISGREGEKLFF.

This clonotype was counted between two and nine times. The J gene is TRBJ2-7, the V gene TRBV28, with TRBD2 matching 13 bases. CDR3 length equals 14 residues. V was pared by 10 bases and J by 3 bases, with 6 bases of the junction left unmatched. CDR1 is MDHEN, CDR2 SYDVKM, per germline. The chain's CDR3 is CANEGTSGDYEQYV. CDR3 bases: TGTGCCAACGAGGGGACTAGCGGGGACTACGAGCAGTACGTC.

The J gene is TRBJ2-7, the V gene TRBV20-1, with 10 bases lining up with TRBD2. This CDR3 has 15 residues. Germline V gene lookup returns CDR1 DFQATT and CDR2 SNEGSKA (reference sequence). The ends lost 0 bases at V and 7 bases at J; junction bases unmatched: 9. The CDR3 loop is CSARDTLAGAREQYF. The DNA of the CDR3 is TGCAGTGCTAGAGATACCCTAGCGGGAGCGCGGGAGCAGTACTTC.

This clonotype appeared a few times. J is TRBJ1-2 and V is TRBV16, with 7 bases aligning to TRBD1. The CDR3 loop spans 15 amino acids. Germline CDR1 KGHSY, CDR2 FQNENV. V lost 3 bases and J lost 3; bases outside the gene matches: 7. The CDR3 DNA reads TGTGCCAGCAGCCATCATGAAACAGGGGACTATGGCTACACCTTC. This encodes CASSHHETGDYGYTF.

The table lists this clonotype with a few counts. Here the CDR3 DNA reads TGTGCCAGCAGAGGTTATGGAGAGTACCAAGAGACCCAGTACTTC. Translating gives CASRGYGEYQETQYF. The chain couples TRBV6-1 to TRBJ2-5; no clear D. Trimming took off 6 bases at V and 0 bases at J, with 14 bases between the two ends. CDR3 size: 15 residues. Germline V lookup: CDR1 MNHNS, CDR2 SASEGT.

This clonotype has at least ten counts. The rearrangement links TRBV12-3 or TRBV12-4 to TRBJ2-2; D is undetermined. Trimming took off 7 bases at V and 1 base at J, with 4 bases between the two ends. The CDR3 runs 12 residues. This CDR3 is CASTENTGELFF. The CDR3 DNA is TGTGCCAGCACCGAGAACACCGGGGAGCTGTTTTTT.